This TCR beta chain was sequenced during a study of radiation and T cells in renal cell carcinoma. Study in general: Nephrectomy followed 15 Gy stereotactic body radiation by 4 weeks. Whole-study findings and limits: In blood, top tumor clones expanded by 2 weeks, shrinking by 4.

Produced via immunoSEQ multiplex PCR; TCRdb's table is partial and in-frame only. The sample holds some 120,000 clones, 75% to 90% seen once. The CDR3 extends over 16 amino acids. V lost 5 bases to trimming and J lost 4 bases, with 19 bases between them. CDR1 is MRHNA and CDR2 is SNTAGT in the germline V gene. The sample's time point: blood 2 weeks post-SBRT. Treatment given: 15 Gy SBRT to primary tumor, nephrectomy 4 weeks later. Blood was sampled at baseline, 2 weeks and 4 weeks after SBRT. Details on this clone: Its antigen is currently unknown.

The TCR comes from a woman aged 55-75 years with renal cell carcinoma. This chain links TRBV6-4 with TRBJ2-3; D may be TRBD1 or TRBD2 (5 bases each). This sample comprised blood, obtained from a patient whose treatment included radiotherapy and nephrectomy. The CDR3 loop reads CASSRSGTQGPDTQYF. CDR3 in DNA: TGTGCCAGCAGTAGATCGGGAACCCAGGGACCAGATACGCAGTATTTT.